This record looks at one T cell receptor (beta chain) sequence and its context. The CDR3 length is 15 residues. Germline-derived CDR1 and CDR2 are LNHDA and SQIVND (reference sequence). Unmatched junction bases numbered 9, after V lost 7 bases and J lost 7 bases. These data belong to a study of blood T cell repertoires in COVID-19. Libraries were prepared by immunoSEQ multiplex PCR; TCRdb keeps only in-frame clonotypes and omits some of them. In the table there are a few hundred thousand clones, about 86% of which are singletons. The clonotype was recovered from an older woman with COVID-19, enrolled during active disease. The chain joins TRBV19 to TRBJ1-5; the match to TRBD1 covers 11 bases. Sequenced: peripheral blood. The CDR3 region has the DNA TGTGCCAGTAAACCAGGACAGGGGGCTTCGCAGCCCCAGCATTTT. Translating it yields CASKPGQGASQPQHF.